The present T cell receptor (beta chain) was sequenced within a study of T-cell reconstitution after alpha-beta-depleted transplantation in children. CDR1 MDHEN and CDR2 SYDVKM come from the germline V gene. CDR3 size: 12 residues. V lost 6 bases and J 8 bases, leaving 10 bases between the germline ends. Unique molecular identifiers were used in preparing the TCRbeta library. TCRdb reanalysed the PCR reads using MiXCR and keeps one entry per CDR3 protein. The table has over 200,000 distinct CDR3 sequences, about a tenth seen once. This clonotype was observed many times. The chain is built from TRBV28 and TRBJ2-2; D uncertain. This receptor was identified in a child less than two years old with acute myeloid leukemia, due to receive a stem cell transplant. The sequenced sample was PBMCs, obtained before TCRalphabeta/CD19-depleted stem cell transplant. In nucleotides, the CDR3 is TGTGCCAGCAGAGTTCCTAGGGGGGAGCTGTTTTTT. Protein: CASRVPRGELFF.